This is a list of T cell receptor beta chains from one sample in a study of immune cell composition in non-small cell lung cancer. Libraries were prepared by immunoSEQ multiplex PCR; TCRdb keeps only in-frame clonotypes and omits some of them. The sample includes about 2,000 clones, about two thirds of them seen just once. The sequenced sample was non-adjacent lung tissue. The receptors come from a human donor with non-small cell lung cancer. The CDR3 runs from the conserved cysteine through the conserved F or W. The order of the fields is D gene, CDR3 length, J gene, V gene, clone size, CDR3 DNA, CDR3 protein. A D gene is named only where the DNA matches it firmly. Only part of the rows carry a size: once, few, many, or a class if the clone is expanded.

D gene: -; CDR3 length: 14; J gene: TRBJ2-7; V gene: TRBV5-5; clone size: -; CDR3 DNA: TGTGCCAGCAGTGTAGGCGGCGATTCCTACGAGCAGTACTTC; CDR3 protein: CASSVGGDSYEQYF
D gene: -; CDR3 length: 16; J gene: TRBJ2-7; V gene: TRBV11-2; clone size: -; CDR3 DNA: TGTGCCAGCAGCTTAGCAACGGGACAACAGGCCTACGAGCAGTACTTC; CDR3 protein: CASSLATGQQAYEQYF
D gene: TRBD2; CDR3 length: 15; J gene: TRBJ2-5; V gene: TRBV10-3; clone size: -; CDR3 DNA: TGTGCCATCAGTGAGTTCGCGGGAGGGCCGGAGACCCAGTACTTC; CDR3 protein: CAISEFAGGPETQYF
D gene: TRBD1; CDR3 length: 15; J gene: TRBJ2-7; V gene: TRBV6-5; clone size: -; CDR3 DNA: TGTGCCAGCAGACGACCCCGGACAGGGGGCGGCGAGCAGTACTTC; CDR3 protein: CASRRPRTGGGEQYF
D gene: -; CDR3 length: 14; J gene: TRBJ2-7; V gene: TRBV29-1; clone size: -; CDR3 DNA: TGCAGCGTTACTAGCTTCTACCCTCCTTACGAGCAGTACTTC; CDR3 protein: CSVTSFYPPYEQYF
D gene: -; CDR3 length: 14; J gene: TRBJ2-7; V gene: TRBV29-1; clone size: -; CDR3 DNA: TGCAGCGTCATGACAGGTTTCCCCTCCTACGAGCAGTACTTC; CDR3 protein: CSVMTGFPSYEQYF
D gene: -; CDR3 length: 14; J gene: TRBJ1-2; V gene: TRBV19; clone size: once; CDR3 DNA: TGTGCCAGTAGACCCGGGAGGGGCTCCTATGGCTACACCTTC; CDR3 protein: CASRPGRGSYGYTF
D gene: -; CDR3 length: 14; J gene: TRBJ1-1; V gene: TRBV18; clone size: -; CDR3 DNA: TGTGCCAGCTCATATCAGGAGGGAAGCACTGAAGCTTTCTTT; CDR3 protein: CASSYQEGSTEAFF
D gene: TRBD2; CDR3 length: 13; J gene: TRBJ2-3; V gene: TRBV11-3; clone size: -; CDR3 DNA: TGTGCCAGCAGCTTTGCTAGCGGAGATACGCAGTATTTT; CDR3 protein: CASSFASGDTQYF
D gene: TRBD2; CDR3 length: 16; J gene: TRBJ2-7; V gene: TRBV5-4; clone size: -; CDR3 DNA: TGTGCCAGCAGCCCTTGGGTCGGCGGGAGGGGTTCCGAGCAGTACTTC; CDR3 protein: CASSPWVGGRGSEQYF
D gene: TRBD2; CDR3 length: 15; J gene: TRBJ2-7; V gene: TRBV6-1; clone size: -; CDR3 DNA: TGTGCCAGCCTTTTGGGGGGACTAGAAAGCTACGAGCAGTACTTC; CDR3 protein: CASLLGGLESYEQYF
D gene: -; CDR3 length: 16; J gene: TRBJ2-7; V gene: TRBV28; clone size: -; CDR3 DNA: TGTGCCAGCAGTTTCGGCGGGAGAGGGGGTTACTACGAGCAGTACTTC; CDR3 protein: CASSFGGRGGYYEQYF
D gene: -; CDR3 length: 14; J gene: TRBJ1-4; V gene: TRBV5-5; clone size: -; CDR3 DNA: TGTGCCAGCAGCTTGACAGCAACTAATGAAAAACTGTTTTTT; CDR3 protein: CASSLTATNEKLFF
D gene: TRBD2; CDR3 length: 15; J gene: TRBJ2-1; V gene: TRBV6-5; clone size: few; CDR3 DNA: TGTGCCAGCACCGTTAACGGGAAGGGACTAGTGGGGCAGTTCTTC; CDR3 protein: CASTVNGKGLVGQFF
D gene: -; CDR3 length: 14; J gene: TRBJ2-4; V gene: TRBV19; clone size: -; CDR3 DNA: TGTGCCAGTAGTCTTAGTGCGTCCAAAAACATTCAGTACTTC; CDR3 protein: CASSLSASKNIQYF
D gene: TRBD2; CDR3 length: 16; J gene: TRBJ2-5; V gene: TRBV28; clone size: few; CDR3 DNA: TGTGCCAGCAGTCCGACCCGGACTAGCGAGCAAGAGACCCAGTACTTC; CDR3 protein: CASSPTRTSEQETQYF
D gene: TRBD1; CDR3 length: 13; J gene: TRBJ1-5; V gene: TRBV27; clone size: -; CDR3 DNA: TGTGCCAGCAGTTTGGGCGACAGGGCGCCCCAGCATTTT; CDR3 protein: CASSLGDRAPQHF
D gene: -; CDR3 length: 16; J gene: TRBJ2-7; V gene: TRBV28; clone size: -; CDR3 DNA: TGTGCCAGCAGCCTATACAGGACAAGGATAGCCTACGAGCAGTACTTC; CDR3 protein: CASSLYRTRIAYEQYF
D gene: TRBD1; CDR3 length: 14; J gene: TRBJ1-6; V gene: TRBV6-6; clone size: -; CDR3 DNA: TGTGCCAGCAGTAACCGGGACAGTTATTCACCCCTCCACTTT; CDR3 protein: CASSNRDSYSPLHF
D gene: -; CDR3 length: 13; J gene: TRBJ1-2; V gene: TRBV18; clone size: -; CDR3 DNA: TGTGCCAGCTCACCACCTCGACTGTATGGCTACACCTTC; CDR3 protein: CASSPPRLYGYTF
D gene: -; CDR3 length: 10; J gene: TRBJ2-3; V gene: TRBV2; clone size: -; CDR3 DNA: TGTGCCAGCAGGTCGGATACGCAGTATTTT; CDR3 protein: CASRSDTQYF
D gene: -; CDR3 length: 14; J gene: TRBJ1-5; V gene: TRBV6-5; clone size: -; CDR3 DNA: TGTGCCAGCAAGCGGTCCGGGAGGAATCAGCCCCAGCATTTT; CDR3 protein: CASKRSGRNQPQHF
D gene: TRBD1; CDR3 length: 13; J gene: TRBJ1-4; V gene: TRBV19; clone size: -; CDR3 DNA: TGTGCCAGTAAGACAGGGGGTAAGGAAAAACTGTTTTTT; CDR3 protein: CASKTGGKEKLFF
D gene: TRBD1; CDR3 length: 14; J gene: TRBJ2-7; V gene: TRBV9; clone size: -; CDR3 DNA: TGTGCCAGCAGCGCAGGAGGGACAGGGTTCGAGCAGTACTTC; CDR3 protein: CASSAGGTGFEQYF
D gene: -; CDR3 length: 15; J gene: TRBJ2-1; V gene: TRBV29-1; clone size: -; CDR3 DNA: TGCAGCGTTGAGCTTGGACAGCTTACATACAATGAGCAGTTCTTC; CDR3 protein: CSVELGQLTYNEQFF
D gene: -; CDR3 length: 16; J gene: TRBJ1-6; V gene: TRBV13; clone size: -; CDR3 DNA: TGTGCCAGCAGCTTATATTCCCGGACAGCGAATTCACCCCTCCACTTT; CDR3 protein: CASSLYSRTANSPLHF
D gene: -; CDR3 length: 14; J gene: TRBJ1-3; V gene: TRBV2; clone size: -; CDR3 DNA: TGTGCCAGCAGTGAAGGGGGCAAGGGAAACACCATATATTTT; CDR3 protein: CASSEGGKGNTIYF
D gene: -; CDR3 length: 13; J gene: TRBJ1-3; V gene: TRBV11-2; clone size: -; CDR3 DNA: TGTGCCAGCAGCTTAGACATGGGAAACACCATATATTTT; CDR3 protein: CASSLDMGNTIYF
D gene: -; CDR3 length: 14; J gene: TRBJ1-2; V gene: TRBV27; clone size: -; CDR3 DNA: TGTGCCAGCAGTTTATCGGGGCAGGGTGGTGGCTACACCTTC; CDR3 protein: CASSLSGQGGGYTF
D gene: -; CDR3 length: 14; J gene: TRBJ2-7; V gene: TRBV27; clone size: -; CDR3 DNA: TGTGCCAGCAGTTTAATTCCGTATGCCAACGAGCAGTACTTC; CDR3 protein: CASSLIPYANEQYF
D gene: -; CDR3 length: 14; J gene: TRBJ2-2; V gene: TRBV12-5; clone size: -; CDR3 DNA: TGTGCTAGTGGTTTGACAGCGAACACCGGGGAGCTGTTTTTT; CDR3 protein: CASGLTANTGELFF
D gene: -; CDR3 length: 15; J gene: TRBJ1-2; V gene: TRBV4-2; clone size: -; CDR3 DNA: TGTGCCAGCAGCCAAGAATCCTTGGGGGGCTATGGCTACACCTTC; CDR3 protein: CASSQESLGGYGYTF
D gene: TRBD2; CDR3 length: 15; J gene: TRBJ2-1; V gene: TRBV6-4; clone size: once; CDR3 DNA: TGTGCCAGCAGTGAGCGGGGGGGCTCCTACAATGAGCAGTTCTTC; CDR3 protein: CASSERGGSYNEQFF
D gene: TRBD2; CDR3 length: 18; J gene: TRBJ2-1; V gene: TRBV5-4; clone size: few; CDR3 DNA: TGTGCCAGCAGCCCAGGACTAGCGGGGGGGCCCTTGGTCAATGAGCAGTTCTTC; CDR3 protein: CASSPGLAGGPLVNEQFF
D gene: -; CDR3 length: 16; J gene: TRBJ1-1; V gene: TRBV28; clone size: few; CDR3 DNA: TGTGCCAGCAGTTCTAAGCAGGGTAGGATGAACACTGAAGCTTTCTTT; CDR3 protein: CASSSKQGRMNTEAFF
D gene: -; CDR3 length: 15; J gene: TRBJ2-3; V gene: TRBV5-6; clone size: -; CDR3 DNA: TGTGCCAGCAGCTTGGACACCGTGGGCACAGATACGCAGTATTTT; CDR3 protein: CASSLDTVGTDTQYF
D gene: TRBD1; CDR3 length: 16; J gene: TRBJ1-2; V gene: TRBV18; clone size: -; CDR3 DNA: TGTGCCAGCTCACCACCCTCCGTGGGACAGCATTATGGCTACACCTTC; CDR3 protein: CASSPPSVGQHYGYTF
D gene: -; CDR3 length: 12; J gene: TRBJ2-7; V gene: TRBV29-1; clone size: -; CDR3 DNA: TGCAGCGTGGCAGGGGTAACCTACGAGCAGTACTTC; CDR3 protein: CSVAGVTYEQYF
D gene: -; CDR3 length: 15; J gene: TRBJ1-5; V gene: TRBV11-2; clone size: -; CDR3 DNA: TGTGCCAGCAGCTTAGACCCAGGAAGAAATCAGCCCCAGCATTTT; CDR3 protein: CASSLDPGRNQPQHF
D gene: TRBD2; CDR3 length: 14; J gene: TRBJ2-5; V gene: TRBV5-8; clone size: -; CDR3 DNA: TGTGCCAGCAGCTTTGGACTAGCGCAAGAGACCCAGTACTTC; CDR3 protein: CASSFGLAQETQYF
D gene: TRBD1; CDR3 length: 13; J gene: TRBJ1-5; V gene: TRBV6-6; clone size: few; CDR3 DNA: TGTGCCAGCGGTCCGACAGGGCCCGGGCCCCAGCATTTT; CDR3 protein: CASGPTGPGPQHF
D gene: -; CDR3 length: 14; J gene: TRBJ2-4; V gene: TRBV14; clone size: -; CDR3 DNA: TGTGCCAGCAGCCAAACGGACTCCGGATACATTCAGTACTTC; CDR3 protein: CASSQTDSGYIQYF
D gene: TRBD2; CDR3 length: 16; J gene: TRBJ2-3; V gene: TRBV19; clone size: -; CDR3 DNA: TGTGCCAGTAGTATCCCCGGGACTAGCGGGACTGTTACGCAGTATTTT; CDR3 protein: CASSIPGTSGTVTQYF